This TCR beta chain stems from a study of tumor and adjacent non-tumor tissue in lung cancer. Study-wide results and limits: Higher tumor TCR diversity was associated with shorter survival. Top 100 clones took a larger repertoire share in normal lung. Significantly higher TCR diversity was found in tumor than normal lung.

The CDR3 has 12 residues. The germline CDR1 and CDR2 sequences are SGHVS and FQNEAQ. The template was RNA from unsorted bulk tissue. More than 3 cm separated this lung sample from the edge of the tumor. Newly diagnosed lung cancer patients had thoracic surgery in China, August–November 2014, without prior chemotherapy. TCRbeta libraries were built with three rounds of nested PCR, modified from ARM-PCR. TCRdb re-derived calls from the multiplex PCR reads in MiXCR, one entry per CDR3 protein. The sample includes approximately 100,000 distinct CDR3 sequences, about 64% of them seen just once. With regard to this clonotype: The antigen is not known. A read error may produce the germline difference seen at one junction end.

Sequencing was performed on distant non-tumor lung tissue. This chain uses TRBV7-8 with TRBJ2-1; no definite D call. This receptor was taken from a man in his 60s with non-small cell lung cancer. The CDR3 protein is CVSSLARGEQFF. The CDR3, as DNA: TGTGTCAGCAGCTTAGCAAGAGGTGAGCAGTTCTTC.